One sample yielded the 18 T cell receptor beta chains listed below, sequenced in a study of T cells in Graves' hyperthyroidism and ophthalmopathy. Regions amplified from RNA transcripts were the TCR beta CDR3 regions. Primed by the HTBI set, a first-round RT-PCR was run on the TCR CDR3. TCRdb called the multiplex PCR reads again in MiXCR, with one record for every CDR3 protein. The table shows roughly 570,000 distinct CDR3 sequences, with approximately 14% occurring only once. Sequenced sample: blood. The receptors come from a woman in her thirties with Graves' hyperthyroidism.

The gene calls are TRBV7-8 and TRBJ2-3; the match to TRBD1 covers 10 bases. After removal of 5 bases from V and 5 bases from J, the junction contained 7 bases not matched to a gene. Germline V gene lookup returns CDR1 SGHVS and CDR2 FQNEAQ. This CDR3 has 15 residues. DNA of the CDR3: TGTGCCAGCAGCACCCGGGACAGGGGAAGAGATACGCAGTATTTT. Its translation: CASSTRDRGRDTQYF.

Comment on this clonotype: A read error may produce the germline difference seen at one junction end. The chain combines TRBV18 with TRBJ2-5; TRBD1 matches at 8 bases. CDR1 is KGHSH and CDR2 is LQKENI in the germline V gene. This CDR3 is 14 amino acids long. CDR3 amino acids: CAGSPGQDQETQYF. In DNA, the CDR3 is TGTGCCGGCTCACCGGGACAGGACCAAGAGACCCAGTACTTC.

The CDR3: CASSQERVAGEETQYF. CDR3 sequence (DNA): TGTGCCAGCAGCCAAGAGCGGGTAGCGGGAGAGGAGACCCAGTACTTC. The chain couples TRBV14 to TRBJ2-5; 9 nucleotides agree with TRBD2. J was trimmed by 5 bases and V by 0 bases; bases with no gene match: 7. From germline, CDR1 is SGHDN and CDR2 FVKESK. CDR3 size: 16 residues.

V is TRBV12-3 or TRBV12-4 and J is TRBJ2-4; 8 bases agree with TRBD1. Germline trimming cut 4 bases from V and 5 bases from J; bases unmatched to any gene: 16. This CDR3 contains 18 residues. CDR3 sequence reads: CASSSQGAGAKTENIQYF. The DNA for the CDR3 is TGTGCCAGCAGTTCTCAGGGGGCAGGGGCTAAAACAGAAAACATTCAGTACTTC.

The chain combines TRBV7-3 with TRBJ2-2; 7 bases agree with TRBD2. The CDR3 is 16 amino acids. Germline CDR1 is SGHTA and CDR2 is FQGTGA. The V gene end was trimmed by 6 bases and the J gene end by 3 bases; junction bases not matched to a gene: 10. CDR3 sequence (DNA): TGTGCCAGCAGGGAGTTAGGCGGGAGTCACACCGGGGAGCTGTTTTTT. It encodes CASRELGGSHTGELFF.

This clonotype was counted many times. This CDR3 reads CASKLVGTGAPEAFF. The CDR3 DNA reads as TGCGCCAGCAAGTTGGTGGGGACAGGGGCTCCTGAAGCTTTCTTT. The chain carries TRBV4-1 and TRBJ1-1; 10 bases match TRBD1. J gave up 6 bases and V 7 bases, and 11 bases lay outside the gene matches. This CDR3 has 15 amino acids. Germline assignment: CDR1 MGHRA and CDR2 YSYEKL.

This clonotype was observed many times. The rearrangement links TRBV12-3 or TRBV12-4 to TRBJ1-5; D remains unclear. The CDR3 totals 15 residues. V was cut by 1 base and J by 4 bases, with 11 bases left in between. The CDR3: CASSLVRVGNQPQHF. The CDR3 DNA reads TGTGCCAGCAGTTTAGTCCGAGTGGGAAATCAGCCCCAGCATTTT.

There are many counts of this clonotype. The chain couples TRBV10-2 to TRBJ2-7; tentatively, D is TRBD1 or TRBD2 (7 bases each). Germline assignment: CDR1 WSHSY and CDR2 SAAADI. Trimming shortened V by 8 bases and J by 6 bases, and 29 bases separated the two germline ends. This CDR3 region has 17 residues. The CDR3 DNA is TGCGCCAGCCAAGGGGGCGGGAGCGGCCGTGAAGTGGGCGAGCAGTACTTC. As protein: CASQGGGSGREVGEQYF.

This clonotype has only a few counts. This chain joins TRBV30 and TRBJ1-3, with D possibly matching TRBD1 (5 bases). This CDR3 has 13 residues. CDR1 and CDR2 (germline): GTSNPN, SVGIG (reference sequence). V dropped 5 bases and J dropped 0 bases, with 8 bases sitting between them. CDR3 loop: CAWEQGSGNTIYF. The CDR3 DNA reads as TGTGCCTGGGAGCAGGGCTCTGGAAACACCATATATTTT.

The table lists this clonotype with many counts. The CDR3 reads CASSPPSGRINEQFF. The CDR3 bases are TGTGCCAGCTCACCCCCCAGCGGGAGGATCAATGAGCAGTTCTTC. The gene calls are TRBV18 and TRBJ2-1, with 9 bases matching TRBD2. The CDR3 has 15 amino acids. Trimming at V came to 3 bases and at J to 6 bases, leaving 6 bases not matched to a gene. The V gene's germline CDR1 is KGHSH and CDR2 LQKENI.

This clonotype has more than one count but fewer than ten. This chain joins TRBV4-1 and TRBJ2-2; D possibly corresponds to TRBD2 (5 bases). Trimming stripped 3 bases from V and 6 bases from J, with 11 bases between. Germline lookup yields CDR1 MGHRA and CDR2 YSYEKL. CDR3 length: 14 residues. CDR3 region: CASSQEEGAGELFF. The CDR3 nucleotides read TGCGCCAGCAGCCAGGAAGAGGGCGCCGGGGAGCTGTTTTTT.

This clonotype came up many times. CDR3 sequence (DNA): TGCAGTGCTAGAGACGGACTAGACATACAAGAGACCCAGTACTTC. Its protein product is CSARDGLDIQETQYF. The chain employs TRBV20-1 and TRBJ2-5, with 7 bases identical to TRBD2. The CDR3 has 15 amino acids. The germline V gene encodes CDR1 DFQATT and CDR2 SNEGSKA (reference sequence). The ends lost 0 bases at V and 2 bases at J; junction bases unmatched: 6.

This clonotype came up many times. The chain combines TRBV10-3 with TRBJ1-2, with a tentative D call TRBD1 (5 bases). This CDR3 contains 15 residues. In germline, CDR1 is ENHRY, CDR2 SYGVKD. V lost 3 bases and J lost 0, with 11 bases in between. The DNA of the CDR3 is TGTGCCATCAGTGATTCGGGACGGGCTAACTATGGCTACACCTTC. This gives the protein CAISDSGRANYGYTF.

This clonotype was counted many times. The chain links TRBV27 to TRBJ1-5, with a tentative D call TRBD1 (6 bases). Germline CDR1 is MNHEY and CDR2 is SMNVEV (reference sequence). V lost 2 bases and J 3 bases, leaving 11 bases between the germline ends. CDR3 length equals 15 residues. The CDR3, as DNA: TGTGCCAGCAGTTTAGCTGGGGGGGCCAATCAGCCCCAGCATTTT. Its translation is CASSLAGGANQPQHF.

Turning to this clonotype: This may arise from a read error, as a much more abundant clone is one base away. The chain is built from TRBV7-2 and TRBJ1-5, with TRBD1 identical over 8 bases. Germline V gene sequence: CDR1 SGHTA, CDR2 FQGNSA. The CDR3 is made up of 16 amino acids. This CDR3 reads CASSPRQGSPNQPRHF. In DNA, the CDR3 is TGTGCCAGCAGCCCGCGACAGGGGTCCCCCAATCAGCCCCGGCATTTT.

Only a few counts were recorded for this clonotype. The rearrangement uses TRBV27 and TRBJ2-7; tentative D call: TRBD2 (5 bases). The CDR3 extends over 13 amino acids. The V gene lost 5 bases and the J gene lost 3 bases, with 11 bases spanning the gap. Germline V CDR1 and CDR2: MNHEY, SMNVEV (reference sequence). CDR3 residues: CASSTRRGYEQYF. CDR3 DNA sequence: TGTGCCAGCAGTACCCGCCGGGGCTACGAGCAGTACTTC.

Many counts were recorded for this clonotype. The chain combines TRBV18 with TRBJ1-1, with D unclear. V lost 3 bases and J 0 bases, leaving 5 bases between the germline ends. The CDR3 length is 13 residues. The germline V gene has CDR1 KGHSH and CDR2 LQKENI. DNA of the CDR3: TGTGCCAGCTCACCTCTTCTGAACACTGAAGCTTTCTTT. Its translation: CASSPLLNTEAFF.

The table lists this clonotype with a few counts. The rearrangement links TRBV12-3 or TRBV12-4 to TRBJ1-2; 10 bases are shared with TRBD1. Trimming cost V 5 bases and J 6 bases; bases outside gene matches: 3. CDR3 size: 13 residues. The CDR3 spells CASSLDRGNGYTF. In nucleotides, the CDR3 is TGTGCCAGCAGTCTGGACAGGGGGAATGGCTACACCTTC.